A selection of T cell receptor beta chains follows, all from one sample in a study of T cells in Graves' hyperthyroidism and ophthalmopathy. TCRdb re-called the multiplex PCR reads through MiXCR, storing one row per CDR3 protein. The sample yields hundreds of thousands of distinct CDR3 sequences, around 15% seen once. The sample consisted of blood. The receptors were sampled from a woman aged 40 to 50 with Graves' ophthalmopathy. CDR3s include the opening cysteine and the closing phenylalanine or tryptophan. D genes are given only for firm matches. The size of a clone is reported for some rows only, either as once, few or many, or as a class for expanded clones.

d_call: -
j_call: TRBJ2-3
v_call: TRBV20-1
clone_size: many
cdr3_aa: CSGRGEGDTQYF
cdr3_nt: TGCAGTGGAAGGGGTGAGGGAGATACGCAGTATTTT

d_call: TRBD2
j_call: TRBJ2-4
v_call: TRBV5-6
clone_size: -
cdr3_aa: CASSLAGGPSGNIQYF
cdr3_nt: TGTGCCAGCAGTCTAGCGGGAGGCCCCTCCGGGAACATTCAGTACTTC

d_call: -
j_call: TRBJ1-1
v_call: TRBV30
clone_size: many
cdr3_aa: CASNRQVNTEAFF
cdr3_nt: TGTGCCTCCAATAGACAGGTGAACACTGAAGCTTTCTTT

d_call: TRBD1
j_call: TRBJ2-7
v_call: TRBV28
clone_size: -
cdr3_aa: CASSLGWRTGGGEQYF
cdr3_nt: TGTGCCAGCAGTCTAGGCTGGCGGACAGGGGGCGGCGAGCAGTACTTC

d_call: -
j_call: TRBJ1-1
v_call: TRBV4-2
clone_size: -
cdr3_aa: CASSQDLTGELLMNTEAFF
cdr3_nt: TGTGCCAGCAGCCAAGATCTGACAGGAGAATTATTAATGAACACTGAAGCTTTCTTT

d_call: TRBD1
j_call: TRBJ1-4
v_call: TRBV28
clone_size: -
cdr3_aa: CASSPGQEATNEKLFF
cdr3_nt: TGTGCCAGCAGCCCAGGACAGGAGGCAACTAATGAAAAACTGTTTTTT

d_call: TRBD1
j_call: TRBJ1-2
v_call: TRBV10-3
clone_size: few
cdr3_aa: CAISNTTGGVVYGYTF
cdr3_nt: TGTGCCATCAGTAACACGACAGGGGGCGTTGTCTATGGCTACACCTTC

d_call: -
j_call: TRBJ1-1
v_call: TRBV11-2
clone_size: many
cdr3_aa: CASSPVRGNTEAFF
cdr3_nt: TGTGCCAGCAGCCCCGTCCGGGGGAACACTGAAGCTTTCTTT

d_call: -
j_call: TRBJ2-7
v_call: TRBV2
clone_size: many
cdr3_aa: CASTYIETSSYEQYF
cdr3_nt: TGTGCCAGCACCTATATAGAAACGAGCTCCTACGAGCAGTACTTC

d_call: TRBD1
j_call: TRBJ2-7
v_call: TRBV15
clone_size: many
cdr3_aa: CATSRDAGQGFEQYF
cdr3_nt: TGTGCCACCAGCAGAGATGCGGGACAGGGCTTCGAGCAGTACTTC

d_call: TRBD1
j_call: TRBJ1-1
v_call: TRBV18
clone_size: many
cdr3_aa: CASSPDRGVSAFF
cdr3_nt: TGTGCCAGCTCACCCGACAGGGGCGTTTCAGCTTTCTTT

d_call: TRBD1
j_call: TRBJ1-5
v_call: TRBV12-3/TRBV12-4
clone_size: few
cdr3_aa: CASSHGQGSNQPQHF
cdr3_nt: TGTGCCAGCAGCCACGGACAGGGGTCAAATCAGCCCCAGCATTTT

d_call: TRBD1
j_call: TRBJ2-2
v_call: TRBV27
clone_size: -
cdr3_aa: CASSLSSGQGFAGELFF
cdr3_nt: TGTGCCAGCAGTTTATCAAGCGGACAGGGTTTTGCCGGGGAGCTGTTTTTT

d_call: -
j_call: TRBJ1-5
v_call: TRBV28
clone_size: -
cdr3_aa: CASSFAPTTQPQHF
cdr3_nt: TGTGCCAGCAGTTTCGCCCCCACTACGCAGCCCCAGCATTTT

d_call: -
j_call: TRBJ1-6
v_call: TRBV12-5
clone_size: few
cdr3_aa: CASGSYPGKNSPLHF
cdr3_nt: TGTGCTAGTGGTTCTTATCCGGGAAAAAATTCACCCCTCCACTTT

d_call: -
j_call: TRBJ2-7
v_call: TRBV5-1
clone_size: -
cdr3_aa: CASSLEARLQGDEQYF
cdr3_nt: TGCGCCAGCAGCTTGGAGGCACGACTGCAAGGAGACGAGCAGTACTTC

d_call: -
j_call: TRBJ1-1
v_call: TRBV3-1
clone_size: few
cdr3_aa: CASSQGNRVSEAFF
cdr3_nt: TGTGCCAGCAGCCAAGGTAATCGGGTTTCTGAAGCTTTCTTT

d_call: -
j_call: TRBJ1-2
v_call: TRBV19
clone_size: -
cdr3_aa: CASGPSVYYTF
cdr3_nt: TGTGCCAGTGGACCCTCTGTGTACTACACCTTC

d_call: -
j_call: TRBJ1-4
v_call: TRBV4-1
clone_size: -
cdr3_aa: CASSAGLYLFF
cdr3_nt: TGCGCCAGCAGCGCGGGACTCTACCTGTTTTTT

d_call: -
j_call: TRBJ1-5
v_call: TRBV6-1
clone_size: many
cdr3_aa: CASSEIGQLNQPQHF
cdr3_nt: TGTGCCAGCAGTGAAATAGGACAGCTCAATCAGCCCCAGCATTTT

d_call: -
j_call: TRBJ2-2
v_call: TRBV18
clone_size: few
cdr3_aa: CASSPRRGSDTGELFF
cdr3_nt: TGTGCCAGCTCCCCACGTCGGGGGAGTGACACCGGGGAGCTGTTTTTT

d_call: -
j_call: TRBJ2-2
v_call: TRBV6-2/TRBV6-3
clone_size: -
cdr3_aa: CASLGQINTGELFF
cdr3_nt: TGTGCCAGCTTAGGACAGATCAACACCGGGGAGCTGTTTTTT

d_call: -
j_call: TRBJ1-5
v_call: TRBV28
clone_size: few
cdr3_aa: CASSWGQQPQHF
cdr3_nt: TGTGCCAGCAGTTGGGGACAACAGCCCCAGCATTTT

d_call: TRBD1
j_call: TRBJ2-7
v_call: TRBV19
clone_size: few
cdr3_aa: CASSTKGTGRPYEQYF
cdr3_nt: TGTGCCAGTAGTACCAAAGGGACAGGGCGTCCCTACGAGCAGTACTTC

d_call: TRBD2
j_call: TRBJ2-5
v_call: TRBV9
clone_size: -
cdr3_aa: CASSVATSGGGQETQYF
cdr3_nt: TGTGCCAGCAGCGTAGCTACGTCGGGGGGAGGTCAAGAGACCCAGTACTTC

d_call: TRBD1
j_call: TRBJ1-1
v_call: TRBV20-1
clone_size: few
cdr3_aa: CSALGQMNTEAFF
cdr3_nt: TGCAGTGCCCTGGGACAGATGAACACTGAAGCTTTCTTT

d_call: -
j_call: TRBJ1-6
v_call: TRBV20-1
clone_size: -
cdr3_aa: CSAHQGKEGSPLHF
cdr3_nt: TGCAGTGCTCACCAGGGCAAGGAAGGTTCACCCCTCCACTTT

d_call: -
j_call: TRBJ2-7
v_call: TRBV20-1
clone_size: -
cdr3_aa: CSASETYEQYF
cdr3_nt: TGCAGTGCTAGCGAAACTTACGAGCAGTACTTC

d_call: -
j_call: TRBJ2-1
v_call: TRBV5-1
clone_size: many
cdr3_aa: CASVSDSFSVSYNEQFF
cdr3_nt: TGCGCCAGCGTATCTGACTCCTTCAGTGTCTCCTACAATGAGCAGTTCTTC

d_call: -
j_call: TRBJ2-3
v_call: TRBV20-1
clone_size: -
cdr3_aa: CSARGSGALFTDTQYF
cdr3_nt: TGCAGTGCAAGGGGGTCGGGCGCCCTATTCACAGATACGCAGTATTTT

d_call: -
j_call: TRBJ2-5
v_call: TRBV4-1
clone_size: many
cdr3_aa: CASSQTPRQPRETQYF
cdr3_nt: TGCGCCAGCAGCCAAACACCCCGACAGCCTAGAGAGACCCAGTACTTC

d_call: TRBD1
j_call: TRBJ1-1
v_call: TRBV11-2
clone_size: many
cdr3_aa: CASSLDGDRGAEAFF
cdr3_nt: TGTGCCAGCAGCTTAGACGGGGACAGGGGAGCTGAAGCTTTCTTT

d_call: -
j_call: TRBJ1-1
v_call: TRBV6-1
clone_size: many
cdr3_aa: CASMWYMNTEAFF
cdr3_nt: TGTGCCAGCATGTGGTACATGAACACTGAAGCTTTCTTT

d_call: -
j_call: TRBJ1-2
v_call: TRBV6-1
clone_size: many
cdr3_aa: CASREGGIANYGYTF
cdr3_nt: TGTGCCAGCAGGGAAGGGGGGATCGCTAACTATGGCTACACCTTC

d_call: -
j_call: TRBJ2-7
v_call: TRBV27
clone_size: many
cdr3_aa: CASSLERGLLYEQYF
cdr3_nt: TGTGCCAGCAGTTTAGAAAGGGGCCTCCTCTACGAGCAGTACTTC

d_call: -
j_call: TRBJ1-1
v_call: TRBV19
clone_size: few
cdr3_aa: CASSNKSASGHVSNTEAFF
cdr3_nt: TGTGCCAGTAGCAATAAATCCGCCTCAGGGCATGTTTCGAACACTGAAGCTTTCTTT

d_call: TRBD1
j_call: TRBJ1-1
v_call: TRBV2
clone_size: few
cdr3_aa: CASRPFTGGQGEAFF
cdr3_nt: TGTGCCAGCAGACCCTTCACCGGGGGACAGGGCGAAGCTTTCTTT

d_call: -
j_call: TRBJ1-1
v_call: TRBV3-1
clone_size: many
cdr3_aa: CASSQVYGAGSMNTEAFF
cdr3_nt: TGTGCCAGCAGCCAAGTCTACGGGGCGGGGTCCATGAACACTGAAGCTTTCTTT

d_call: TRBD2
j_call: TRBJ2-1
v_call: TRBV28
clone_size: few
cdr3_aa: CASTESGTSGRGNEQFF
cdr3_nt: TGTGCCAGCACCGAATCCGGGACTAGCGGGAGGGGCAATGAGCAGTTCTTC

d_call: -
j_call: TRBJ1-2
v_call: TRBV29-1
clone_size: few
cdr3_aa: CSVDLANYGYTF
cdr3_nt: TGCAGCGTTGACTTAGCTAACTATGGCTACACCTTC

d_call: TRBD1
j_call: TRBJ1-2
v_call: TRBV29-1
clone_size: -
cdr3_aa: CSVGQGRSYGYTF
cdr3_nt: TGCAGCGTTGGACAGGGAAGATCTTATGGCTACACCTTC

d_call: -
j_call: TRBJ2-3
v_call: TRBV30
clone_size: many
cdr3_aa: CAWGVPRDTQYF
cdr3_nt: TGTGCCTGGGGGGTCCCGCGAGATACGCAGTATTTT

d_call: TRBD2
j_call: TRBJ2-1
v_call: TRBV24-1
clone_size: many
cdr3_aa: CATSDNSGRAYDEQFF
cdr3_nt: TGTGCCACCAGTGATAATAGCGGGAGGGCCTATGATGAGCAGTTCTTC

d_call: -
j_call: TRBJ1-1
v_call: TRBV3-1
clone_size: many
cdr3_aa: CASSRGGSTEAFF
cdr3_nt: TGTGCCAGCAGCCGGGGAGGGAGCACTGAAGCTTTCTTT

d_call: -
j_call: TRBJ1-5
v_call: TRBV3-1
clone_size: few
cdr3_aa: CASSRPGEPQHF
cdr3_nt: TGTGCCAGCAGCCGCCCAGGGGAGCCCCAGCATTTT

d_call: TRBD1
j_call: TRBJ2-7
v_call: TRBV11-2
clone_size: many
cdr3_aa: CASSNSRGTGLSYEQYF
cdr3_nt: TGTGCCAGCAGCAATAGTAGGGGGACAGGGCTGTCCTACGAGCAGTACTTC

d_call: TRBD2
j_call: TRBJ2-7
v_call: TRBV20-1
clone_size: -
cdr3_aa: CSAGGGKAGYEQYF
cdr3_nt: TGCAGTGCTGGAGGTGGCAAAGCGGGGTACGAGCAGTACTTC

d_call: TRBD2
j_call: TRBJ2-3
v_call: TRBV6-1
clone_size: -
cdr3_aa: CASSGQREHTDTQYF
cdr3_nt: TGTGCCAGCAGCGGTCAGCGGGAGCACACAGATACGCAGTATTTT